Presented here are 18 T cell receptor beta chains from one specimen sequenced in a study of T cells after posttransplantation cyclophosphamide. Sampled 1 year posttransplant, controls received myeloablative marrow transplants, methotrexate and a calcineurin inhibitor. Sequencing used immunoSEQ multiplex PCR; TCRdb keeps in-frame clones, though not all of them. The sample has approximately 10,000 clones; about 90% are singletons. The material was PBMCs, obtained around 440 days after allogeneic stem cell transplant with calcineurin inhibitor and methotrexate. The source is a male patient aged 45-60 years who received an allogeneic stem cell transplant from an unrelated donor, was CMV-positive, and had chronic GVHD only. Some T cells may have come from the graft donor.

This clone was seen a few times. V is TRBV5-8 and J is TRBJ1-3; D is possibly TRBD1 (6 bases). Germline values: CDR1 SGHTS, CDR2 YDEGEE. This CDR3 region has 14 residues. V was shortened by 4 bases and J by 7 bases, with 15 bases between the two germline ends. The CDR3 here is CASSPHRDWNTIYF. DNA for the CDR3: TGTGCCAGCAGCCCTCACAGGGATTGGAACACCATATATTTT.

This rearrangement joins TRBV28 to TRBJ2-7; TRBD2 might be the D (5 bases). The CDR3 has 15 amino acids. Trimming took off 4 bases at V and 6 bases at J, with 19 bases between the two ends. CDR1 and CDR2 (germline): MDHEN, SYDVKM. The CDR3 loop is CASSSLLRADGEQYF. Written as DNA, the CDR3 is TGTGCCAGCAGTTCCCTCCTGCGGGCAGATGGCGAGCAGTACTTC.

This chain uses TRBV5-4 with TRBJ2-1, with 9 positions matching TRBD1. This CDR3 contains 15 residues. Trimming at V came to 5 bases and at J to 8 bases, leaving 11 bases not matched to a gene. Per the germline V gene, CDR1 is SGHNT and CDR2 is YYREEE (reference sequence). Here the CDR3 DNA reads TGTGCCAGCAGTTCAGGACAGGGGTGGAGGGATGAGCAGTTCTTC. This gives the protein CASSSGQGWRDEQFF.

The chain employs TRBV29-1 and TRBJ1-2, with TRBD1 identical over 9 bases. The CDR3 loop spans 13 amino acids. V was clipped by 8 bases and J by 8 bases; unmatched bases: 12. Germline CDR1 SQVTM, CDR2 ANQGSEA. The CDR3 DNA reads TGCAGCCCCCCGCTGGGGACAGGGAGGGGCTACACCTTC. Amino acids: CSPPLGTGRGYTF. Supplemented by reference TRBV29-1 and TRBJ1-2, the full variable domain reads SAVISQKPSRDICQRGTSLTIQCQVDSQVTMMFWYRQQPGQSLTLIATANQGSEATYESGFVIDKFPISRPNLTFSTLTVSNMSPEDSSIYLCSPPLGTGRGYTFGSGTRLTVV.

The chain links TRBV12-5 to TRBJ2-3, with 10 bases that match TRBD2. In germline, CDR1 is LGHNT, CDR2 FRNRAP. This CDR3 is built from 16 residues. The V gene end was trimmed by 8 bases and the J gene end by 5 bases; junction bases not matched to a gene: 13. The DNA for the CDR3 is TGTGCTAGTTTGTCCTCGGGGACTAGCGTCAAAGATACGCAGTATTTT. This translates into CASLSSGTSVKDTQYF.

Of note for this clone: This CDR3 is also generated by other DNA sequences in the sample. V and J are TRBV6-6 and TRBJ2-2, with no clear D. V gave up 7 bases and J gave up 5 bases, with 5 bases separating them. CDR1 MNHNY and CDR2 SVGAGI come from the germline V gene (reference sequence). The CDR3 runs 11 residues. CDR3 region: CASTRTGELFF. Here the CDR3 DNA reads TGTGCCAGCACCAGGACCGGGGAGCTGTTTTTT.

The chain recombines TRBV7-6 with TRBJ2-1; 10 positions match TRBD1. The CDR3 consists of 15 residues. V was clipped by 4 bases and J by 6 bases; unmatched bases: 6. Germline loops: CDR1 SGHVS, CDR2 FNYEAQ. The CDR3 DNA sequence: TGTGCCAGCAGCTCCGGGACAGGGGACGGCAATGAGCAGTTCTTC. As protein: CASSSGTGDGNEQFF. Using reference TRBV7-6 and TRBJ2-1 for the parts outside the CDR3, the full variable domain is GAGVSQSPRYKVTKRGQDVALRCDPISGHVSLYWYRQALGQGPEFLTYFNYEAQQDKSGLPNDRFSAERPEGSISTLTIQRTEQRDSAMYRCASSSGTGDGNEQFFGPGTRLTVL.

This clone was counted a single time. The chain is built from TRBV6-5 and TRBJ1-2; 7 nucleotides match TRBD1. The CDR3 covers 12 residues. The germline V gene encodes CDR1 MNHEY and CDR2 SVGAGI. The V segment lost 6 bases and the J segment 6 bases; nucleotides outside the gene matches: 4. The CDR3 coding sequence is TGTGCCAGCAGCCGCGGACAGGATGGCTACACCTTC. Amino acids: CASSRGQDGYTF.

The rearrangement uses TRBV7-8 and TRBJ2-5; TRBD2 matches at 7 bases. Unmatched junction bases numbered 0, after V lost 6 bases and J lost 5 bases. The germline V gene has CDR1 SGHVS and CDR2 FQNEAQ. The CDR3 consists of 11 residues. CDR3: CASRRGETQYF. As DNA, the CDR3 is TGTGCCAGCAGGCGGGGGGAGACCCAGTACTTC.

This sequence joins TRBV28 and TRBJ2-1, with D perhaps TRBD2 (6 bases). The CDR3 is 13 amino acids. Germline V gives CDR1 MDHEN, CDR2 SYDVKM. V lost 6 bases and J lost 12, with 18 bases in between. The CDR3 coding sequence is TGTGCCAGCAGCTGGGGGGAAAGGGCAACGCAGTTCTTC. Its protein product is CASSWGERATQFF. The variable domain in full, with the rest retrieved from reference TRBV28 and TRBJ2-1, is DVKVTQSSRYLVKRTGEKVFLECVQDMDHENMFWYRQDPGLGLRLIYFSYDVKMKEKGDIPEGYSVSREKKERFSLILESASTNQTSMYLCASSWGERATQFFGPGTRLTVL.

The count of this clone is one. This chain connects TRBV5-1 to TRBJ2-3; tentatively, D is TRBD1 (6 bases). Trimming took off 0 bases at V and 1 base at J, with 6 bases between the two ends. This CDR3 region has 14 residues. Germline loops: CDR1 SGHRS, CDR2 YFSETQ. In DNA, the CDR3 is TGCGCCAGCAGCTTGGACAGGGGCACAGATACGCAGTATTTT. This encodes CASSLDRGTDTQYF.

On this clone itself: Other DNA sequences from this sample encode an identical CDR3 as well. The rearrangement joins TRBV6-1 to TRBJ2-1, with D perhaps TRBD2 (5 bases). In germline, CDR1 is MNHNS, CDR2 SASEGT. V gave up 3 bases and J gave up 7 bases, with 13 bases separating them. This CDR3 spans 14 amino acids. CDR3 nucleotides: TGTGCCAGCAGTGAGTCCCCGGGCGGGAATGAGCAGTTCTTC. Translated, it gives CASSESPGGNEQFF.

The chain couples TRBV4-1 to TRBJ2-7, with TRBD2 identical over 7 bases. In germline, CDR1 is MGHRA, CDR2 YSYEKL. V dropped 5 bases and J dropped 4; count of bases not matched to a gene: 5. The CDR3 totals 13 residues. The CDR3 is CASSWGGNYEQYF. In nucleotides, the CDR3 is TGCGCCAGCAGCTGGGGGGGGAATTACGAGCAGTACTTC.

The J gene is TRBJ2-5, the V gene TRBV7-2; D remains ambiguous. CDR3 length equals 14 residues. Germline CDR1 reads SGHTA; CDR2 reads FQGNSA. V lost 1 base, J lost 1 base, and 7 bases lay in between. This chain's CDR3 is CASSLVGSQETQYF. CDR3 nucleotide sequence: TGTGCCAGCAGCTTAGTGGGCAGCCAAGAGACCCAGTACTTC. Full variable domain (remainder filled in from reference TRBV7-2 and TRBJ2-5): GAGVSQSPSNKVTEKGKDVELRCDPISGHTALYWYRQSLGQGLEFLIYFQGNSAPDKSGLPSDRFSAERTGGSVSTLTIQRTQQEDSAVYLCASSLVGSQETQYFGPGTRLLVL.

V is TRBV5-4 and J is TRBJ2-2; unclear D gene. Trimming took off 0 bases at V and 3 bases at J, with 9 bases between the two ends. Germline CDR1 reads SGHNT; CDR2 reads YYREEE (reference sequence). The CDR3 sequence is 15 residues long. The CDR3 nucleotides are TGTGCCAGCAGCTTGGGCCTAGGCTACACCGGGGAGCTGTTTTTT. Translation gives CASSLGLGYTGELFF.

The DNA for the CDR3 is TGTGCCAGCCTCCGGGACAGTTCCGATGAGCAGTTCTTC. It is translated as CASLRDSSDEQFF. V is TRBV6-1 and J is TRBJ2-1; 7 nucleotides match TRBD1. V shed 8 bases, J shed 8 bases, and the junction held 9 bases outside the gene matches. Germline assignment: CDR1 MNHNS and CDR2 SASEGT. The CDR3 is 13 residues long.

The rearrangement links TRBV27 to TRBJ1-4, with TRBD1 matching 7 bases. The CDR3 runs 13 residues. Per the germline V gene, CDR1 is MNHEY and CDR2 is SMNVEV (reference sequence). With 4 bases clipped from V and 8 bases from J, the junction kept 4 bases outside the gene matches. The CDR3 bases are TGTGCCAGCAGTTCGGAGGGGGCGGAAAAACTGTTTTTT. Translation: CASSSEGAEKLFF.

The CDR3 DNA reads TGTGCCAGCATCCAACACTGGACAGGGACGAACACTGAAGCTTTCTTT. Protein: CASIQHWTGTNTEAFF. The J gene is TRBJ1-1, the V gene TRBV2, with 8 bases lining up with TRBD1. Germline lookup yields CDR1 SNHLY and CDR2 FYNNEI. Trimming at V came to 7 bases and at J to 1 base, leaving 11 bases not matched to a gene. The CDR3 totals 16 residues.